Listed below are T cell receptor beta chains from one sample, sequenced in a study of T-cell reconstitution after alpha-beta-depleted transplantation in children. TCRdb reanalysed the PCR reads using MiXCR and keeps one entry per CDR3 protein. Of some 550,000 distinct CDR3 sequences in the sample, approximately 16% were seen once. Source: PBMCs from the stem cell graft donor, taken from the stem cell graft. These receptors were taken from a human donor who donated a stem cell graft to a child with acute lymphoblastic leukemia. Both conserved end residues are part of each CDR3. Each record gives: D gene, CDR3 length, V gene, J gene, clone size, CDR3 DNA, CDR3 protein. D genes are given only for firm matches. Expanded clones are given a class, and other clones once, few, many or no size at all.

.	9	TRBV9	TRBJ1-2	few	TGTGCCAGCAGCCCCAGCTACACCTTC	CASSPSYTF
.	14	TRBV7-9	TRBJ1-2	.	TGTGCCAGCAGCTTAGCGGGGTCCGGTTACGGCTACACCTTC	CASSLAGSGYGYTF
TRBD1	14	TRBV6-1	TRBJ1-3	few	TGTGCCAGCAGGAAGGGACAGGTGGGAAACACCATATATTTT	CASRKGQVGNTIYF
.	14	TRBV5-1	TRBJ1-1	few	TGCGCCAGCAGCCCACCGGGGGGGGTCACTGAAGCTTTCTTT	CASSPPGGVTEAFF
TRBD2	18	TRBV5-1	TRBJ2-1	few	TGCGCCAGCAGCGCGGGACTAGCGGGAGGGCCGGTCTACAATGAGCAGTTCTTC	CASSAGLAGGPVYNEQFF
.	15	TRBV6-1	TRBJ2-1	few	TGTGCCAGCTTCAAACTCTCGGGGCCCTACAATGAGCAGTTCTTC	CASFKLSGPYNEQFF
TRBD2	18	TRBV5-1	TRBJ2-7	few	TGCGCCAGCAGCCTGCGGTACACTGGGACTAGCGGGACCTACGAGCAGTACTTC	CASSLRYTGTSGTYEQYF
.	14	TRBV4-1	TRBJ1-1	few	TGCGCCAGCAGCCAAGTTAGGGGGAGCACTGAAGCTTTCTTT	CASSQVRGSTEAFF
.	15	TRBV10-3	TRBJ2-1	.	TGTGCCATCAGTGAGTCGAAGGGGCCTGGGAATGAGCAGTTCTTC	CAISESKGPGNEQFF
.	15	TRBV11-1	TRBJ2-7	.	TGTGCCAGCAGCGAAAGCCTGACGGGCGACTACGAGCAGTACTTC	CASSESLTGDYEQYF
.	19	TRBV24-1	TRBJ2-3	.	TGTGCCACCAGTGAGAGGGAGGCAGGGGTTGGAACCCGCACAGATACGCAGTATTTT	CATSEREAGVGTRTDTQYF
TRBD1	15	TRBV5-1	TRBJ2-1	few	TGCGCCAGTACGTACGGACAGGGGGCCTACAATGAGCAGTTCTTC	CASTYGQGAYNEQFF
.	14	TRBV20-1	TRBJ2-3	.	TGCAGTGCTAGGAGCGGGACAACTACAGATACGCAGTATTTT	CSARSGTTTDTQYF
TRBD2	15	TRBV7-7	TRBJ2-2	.	TGTGCCAGCAGCTCTACGGGACTACTAACCGGGGAGCTGTTTTTT	CASSSTGLLTGELFF
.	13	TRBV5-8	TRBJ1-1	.	TGTGCCAGCAGCTTTCGCACAGGGAATGAAGCTTTCTTT	CASSFRTGNEAFF
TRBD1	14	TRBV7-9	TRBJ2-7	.	TGTGCCAGCAGCTCAACAGGGGATCGCTACGAGCAGTACTTC	CASSSTGDRYEQYF
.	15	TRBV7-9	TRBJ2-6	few	TGTGCCAGCAGCATACGACAGGCTGGGGCCAACGTCCTGACTTTC	CASSIRQAGANVLTF
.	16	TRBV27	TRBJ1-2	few	TGTGCCAGCAGTTTCCGACGCCCACTTCCTAACTATGGCTACACCTTC	CASSFRRPLPNYGYTF
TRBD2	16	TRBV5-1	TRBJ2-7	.	TGCGCCAGCAGCGTTGACCTGGGACTAGCGGGATCCGAGCAGTACTTC	CASSVDLGLAGSEQYF
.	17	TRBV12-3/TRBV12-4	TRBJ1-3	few	TGTGCCAGCAGTTCGTCCCTCGAGGGCGCGGGTGGAAACACCATATATTTT	CASSSSLEGAGGNTIYF
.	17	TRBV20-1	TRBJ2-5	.	TGCAGTGCTAGAGGGTCGGGTGGGCTACCCCGATTGGGGACCCAGTACTTC	CSARGSGGLPRLGTQYF
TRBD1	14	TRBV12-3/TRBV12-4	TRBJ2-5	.	TGTGCCAGCAGTTCGGGACAGTTCCAAGAGACCCAGTACTTC	CASSSGQFQETQYF
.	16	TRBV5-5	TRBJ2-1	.	TGTGCCAGCAGCTTCCCACAGCTAGCTTCCTACAATGAGCAGTTCTTC	CASSFPQLASYNEQFF
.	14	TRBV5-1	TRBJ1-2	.	TGCGCCAGCAGCTGGGAGCAGGGGAACTATGGCTACACCTTC	CASSWEQGNYGYTF
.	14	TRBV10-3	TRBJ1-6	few	TGTGCCATCAGTGACAAGGGGGAGAGTTCACCCCTCCACTTT	CAISDKGESSPLHF
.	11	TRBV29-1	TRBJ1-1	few	TGCAGCGTTGATGATGTCACTGAAGCTTTCTTT	CSVDDVTEAFF
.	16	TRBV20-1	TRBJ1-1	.	TGCAGTGCTAGAGATTTCGGGGGCCTGGTGAACACTGAAGCTTTCTTT	CSARDFGGLVNTEAFF
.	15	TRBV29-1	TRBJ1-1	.	TGCAGCGTTGAGGAGGGGGGCTATGGTGGCACTGAAGCTTTCTTT	CSVEEGGYGGTEAFF
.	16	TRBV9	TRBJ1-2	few	TGTGCCAGCAGCGCCCATGATAGTTTTACTAACTATGGCTACACCTTC	CASSAHDSFTNYGYTF
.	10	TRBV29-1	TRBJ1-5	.	TGCAGCCCACGCTACGGGCGCCAGCATTTT	CSPRYGRQHF
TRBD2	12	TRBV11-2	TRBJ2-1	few	TGTGCCAGCGCACCCGGGGGGAATGAGCAGTTCTTC	CASAPGGNEQFF
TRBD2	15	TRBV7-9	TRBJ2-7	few	TGTGCCAGCAGCCGTGGACTAGCGGGTCCGCGGGAGCAGTACTTC	CASSRGLAGPREQYF
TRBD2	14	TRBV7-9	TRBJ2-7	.	TGTGCCAGCAGCTCTGGACTAGCGGGATCGGTTGAGTACTTC	CASSSGLAGSVEYF
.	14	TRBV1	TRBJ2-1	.	TGCACCAGCCGTTTAGCGGGGGTCTACAATGAGCAGTTCTTC	CTSRLAGVYNEQFF
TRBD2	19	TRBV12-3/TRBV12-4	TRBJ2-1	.	TGTGCCAGCAGTTTCCCCGGACTAGCGGGAGGGAGCTCCTACAATGAGCAGTTCTTC	CASSFPGLAGGSSYNEQFF
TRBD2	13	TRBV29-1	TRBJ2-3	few	TGCAGCGTTGATCTAGCGGACCCAGATACGCAGTATTTT	CSVDLADPDTQYF
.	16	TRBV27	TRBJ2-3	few	TGTGCCAGCAGCCTAGGGGCCCTCTTGCTCACAGATACGCAGTATTTT	CASSLGALLLTDTQYF
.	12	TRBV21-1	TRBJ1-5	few	TGTGCCAGCAGCAAAGAGTGTCAGCCCCAGCATTTT	CASSKECQPQHF
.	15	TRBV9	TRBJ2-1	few	TGTGCCAGCACCCCACGGGCTAGAGGGCTCAATGAGCAGTTCTTC	CASTPRARGLNEQFF
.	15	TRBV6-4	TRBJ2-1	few	TGTGCCAGCAGTGAAGATAGAGGGGGAGTCAATGAGCAGTTCTTC	CASSEDRGGVNEQFF
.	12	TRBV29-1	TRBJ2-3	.	TGCAGCGTTGAAGGGTTTAAAGATACGCAGTATTTT	CSVEGFKDTQYF
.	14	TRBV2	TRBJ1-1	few	TGTGCCAGCGGGGTGGAAGGGGTAGTCACTGAAGCTTTCTTT	CASGVEGVVTEAFF